The rows below give T cell receptor beta chains drawn from one sample of a study of PD-L1 blockade in urothelial cancer. Some clones are missing from TCRdb's copy, which holds only in-frame ones; the method was immunoSEQ multiplex PCR. Of more than 70,000 clones listed, around nine tenths are singletons. The sample in question was PBMCs, obtained around atezolizumab (anti-PD-L1) treatment. The source is a man in his fifties or sixties with urothelial cancer. Each CDR3 is given with its conserved first and last residue. A D gene is named only where the DNA matches it firmly. Clone size is shown for a subset of rows, as once, few, many or a class of expanded clone.

J gene	D gene	clone size	V gene	CDR3 protein	CDR3 DNA
TRBJ2-1	NA	NA	TRBV6-5	CASSYGGGRNEQFF	TGTGCCAGCAGTTACGGTGGGGGCCGCAATGAGCAGTTCTTC
TRBJ2-5	NA	NA	TRBV6-1	CASSVGLETQYF	TGTGCCAGCAGTGTGGGCCTAGAGACCCAGTACTTC
TRBJ1-1	NA	NA	TRBV6-5	CASSPRSSNTEAFF	TGTGCCAGCAGCCCCCGGTCCTCAAACACTGAAGCTTTCTTT
TRBJ1-5	NA	NA	TRBV21-1	CASSKVGVVQPQHF	TGTGCCAGCAGCAAGGTAGGGGTGGTACAGCCCCAGCATTTT
TRBJ2-7	TRBD2	NA	TRBV18	CASSPTGLEAYEQYF	TGTGCCAGCTCACCAACTGGACTAGAAGCCTACGAGCAGTACTTC
TRBJ2-6	NA	NA	TRBV6-5	CASSSAGSGANVLTF	TGTGCCAGCAGTTCCGCGGGGTCTGGGGCCAACGTCCTGACTTTC
TRBJ1-1	TRBD1	NA	TRBV4-3	CASSQSGTDNTEAFF	TGCGCCAGCAGCCAATCCGGGACAGATAACACTGAAGCTTTCTTT
TRBJ2-3	NA	NA	TRBV4-3	CASSQSLADTQYF	TGCGCCAGCAGCCAATCTTTAGCAGATACGCAGTATTTT
TRBJ2-2	TRBD2	NA	TRBV7-9	CASSLEAGGPGTGELFF	TGTGCCAGCAGCTTAGAAGCGGGAGGGCCGGGCACCGGGGAGCTGTTTTTT
TRBJ1-3	NA	once	TRBV2	CASMLETGGNTIYF	TGTGCCAGCATGCTGGAGACTGGTGGAAACACCATATATTTT
TRBJ1-1	TRBD1	NA	TRBV6-4	CASRGNRGRRRFF	TGTGCCAGCAGGGGTAACAGGGGCCGACGGCGCTTCTTT
TRBJ1-1	NA	NA	TRBV5-1	CASSLGRGVPMNTEAFF	TGCGCCAGCAGCTTGGGCAGGGGCGTCCCCATGAACACTGAAGCTTTCTTT
TRBJ2-3	NA	NA	TRBV5-4	CASSLGAWGGTDTQYF	TGTGCCAGCAGCTTGGGCGCATGGGGGGGCACAGATACGCAGTATTTT
TRBJ1-3	NA	NA	TRBV6-1	CASSVTQVSGNTIYF	TGTGCCAGCAGTGTAACTCAGGTCTCTGGAAACACCATATATTTT
TRBJ2-2	NA	NA	TRBV7-8	CASSPGGSRNTGELFF	TGTGCCAGCAGCCCAGGTGGGTCGCGGAACACCGGGGAGCTGTTTTTT
TRBJ2-1	NA	NA	TRBV7-2	CASSPRQLDNEQFF	TGTGCCAGCAGCCCCCGACAGCTAGACAATGAGCAGTTCTTC
TRBJ1-1	TRBD1	NA	TRBV28	CASIHPGQGGFEAFF	TGTGCCAGCATCCATCCGGGACAGGGGGGATTTGAAGCTTTCTTT
TRBJ1-1	TRBD1	NA	TRBV5-4	CASSPGQGNTEAFF	TGTGCCAGCAGCCCGGGACAGGGGAACACTGAAGCTTTCTTT
TRBJ1-4	TRBD1	NA	TRBV28	CASSLSGQGEEKLFF	TGTGCCAGCAGTTTAAGTGGACAGGGAGAGGAAAAACTGTTTTTT
TRBJ2-1	TRBD1	NA	TRBV7-6	CASAGQGPPYNEQFF	TGTGCCAGCGCCGGACAGGGGCCACCCTACAATGAGCAGTTCTTC
TRBJ2-7	NA	NA	TRBV27	CASRSDGYEQYF	TGTGCCAGCAGGAGCGACGGCTACGAGCAGTACTTC
TRBJ2-1	NA	NA	TRBV7-8	CASSYTGGGPAFF	TGTGCCAGCAGCTACACAGGGGGGGGGCCGGCCTTCTTC
TRBJ2-7	NA	NA	TRBV5-1	CASSLFNEQYF	TGCGCCAGCAGCTTATTCAACGAGCAGTACTTC
TRBJ1-1	TRBD1	NA	TRBV14	CASSRYRGGTEAFF	TGTGCCAGCAGCCGCTACAGGGGTGGCACTGAAGCTTTCTTT
TRBJ1-3	NA	NA	TRBV2	CASSEGRLRGTIYF	TGTGCCAGCAGTGAAGGACGGTTAAGGGGCACCATATATTTT
TRBJ2-4	NA	NA	TRBV15	CATSPSGSENIQYF	TGTGCCACCAGCCCGTCGGGATCGGAGAACATTCAGTACTTC
TRBJ2-3	TRBD2	NA	TRBV5-1	CASKGLAGGGTDTQYF	TGCGCCAGCAAGGGACTAGCGGGAGGGGGCACAGATACGCAGTATTTT
TRBJ2-7	TRBD2	NA	TRBV7-9	CASIRLAGDPYEQYF	TGTGCCAGCATCAGACTAGCGGGAGACCCCTACGAGCAGTACTTC
TRBJ2-1	TRBD1	NA	TRBV28	CASTYNRGQYNEQFF	TGTGCCAGCACCTACAACAGGGGGCAGTACAATGAGCAGTTCTTC
TRBJ2-1	TRBD2	NA	TRBV11-2	CASSGTTPGGQFSYNEQFF	TGTGCCAGCAGCGGGACTACTCCGGGGGGGCAGTTCTCCTACAATGAGCAGTTCTTC
TRBJ2-7	NA	NA	TRBV18	CASSPRLATSYEQYF	TGTGCCAGCTCACCAAGGCTAGCGACGAGCTACGAGCAGTACTTC
TRBJ1-3	NA	NA	TRBV30	CAWSHASSGNTIYF	TGTGCCTGGAGTCACGCGAGCTCTGGAAACACCATATATTTT
TRBJ1-2	NA	NA	TRBV18	CASSRGQQNYGYTF	TGTGCCAGCTCACGGGGCCAACAGAACTATGGCTACACCTTC
TRBJ1-1	TRBD1	NA	TRBV7-9	CASSTTGGRDAFF	TGTGCCAGCAGCACGACAGGGGGACGTGACGCTTTCTTT
TRBJ1-2	NA	NA	TRBV19	CASSPGIGYTF	TGTGCCAGTAGTCCAGGCATAGGCTACACCTTC
TRBJ2-1	TRBD2	NA	TRBV9	CASSTGLAVGQFF	TGTGCCAGCAGCACGGGACTAGCGGTGGGGCAGTTCTTC
TRBJ1-4	NA	once	TRBV7-9	CASARGVNEKLFF	TGTGCCAGCGCCAGGGGAGTTAATGAAAAACTGTTTTTT
TRBJ2-5	NA	NA	TRBV29-1	CSVDTRPETQYF	TGCAGCGTCGACACCCGGCCAGAGACCCAGTACTTC
TRBJ1-2	TRBD1	once	TRBV28	CASSLGGGVGLGYTF	TGTGCCAGCAGTTTAGGAGGGGGCGTCGGTCTGGGCTACACCTTC
TRBJ2-1	TRBD2	NA	TRBV10-3	CAITSGGAEEQFF	TGTGCCATTACCAGCGGGGGGGCCGAAGAGCAGTTCTTC
TRBJ2-7	TRBD2	NA	TRBV28	CASSQPSAGAYEQYF	TGTGCCAGCAGCCAACCGTCAGCGGGAGCCTACGAGCAGTACTTC
TRBJ1-1	NA	NA	TRBV19	CASTFGRGMNTEAFF	TGTGCCAGTACCTTCGGGAGGGGTATGAACACTGAAGCTTTCTTT
TRBJ1-2	TRBD1	NA	TRBV7-2	CASSLGTGAGGYTF	TGTGCCAGCAGCTTAGGGACAGGGGCGGGTGGCTACACCTTC
TRBJ1-4	NA	NA	TRBV5-1	CASSGTGSPTNEKLFF	TGCGCCAGCAGCGGAACAGGATCCCCAACTAATGAAAAACTGTTTTTT
TRBJ2-1	TRBD2	NA	TRBV27	CASTKSGRPDNEQFF	TGTGCCAGCACCAAAAGCGGGAGGCCCGACAATGAGCAGTTCTTC
TRBJ2-1	NA	NA	TRBV6-1	CASGLEAGRDEQFF	TGTGCCAGCGGCCTAGAGGCGGGGCGGGATGAGCAGTTCTTC
TRBJ2-1	NA	NA	TRBV29-1	CSVATNEQFF	TGCAGCGTTGCGACTAATGAGCAGTTCTTC
TRBJ2-7	NA	NA	TRBV21-1	CASSKDWTGYYEQYF	TGTGCCAGCAGCAAAGATTGGACAGGCTACTACGAGCAGTACTTC
TRBJ1-6	NA	NA	TRBV19	CASSKDTPMSNSPLHF	TGTGCCAGTAGTAAGGACACCCCAATGAGTAATTCACCCCTCCACTTT
TRBJ2-1	TRBD2	few	TRBV7-6	CASSLERGYNEQFF	TGTGCCAGCAGCTTAGAGCGGGGGTACAATGAGCAGTTCTTC
TRBJ1-2	NA	NA	TRBV2	CASREGPVNYGYTF	TGTGCCAGCAGGGAGGGGCCCGTTAACTATGGCTACACCTTC
TRBJ2-3	TRBD2	NA	TRBV9	CASSVGGSGGADTQYF	TGTGCCAGCAGCGTAGGAGGTAGCGGGGGCGCAGATACGCAGTATTTT